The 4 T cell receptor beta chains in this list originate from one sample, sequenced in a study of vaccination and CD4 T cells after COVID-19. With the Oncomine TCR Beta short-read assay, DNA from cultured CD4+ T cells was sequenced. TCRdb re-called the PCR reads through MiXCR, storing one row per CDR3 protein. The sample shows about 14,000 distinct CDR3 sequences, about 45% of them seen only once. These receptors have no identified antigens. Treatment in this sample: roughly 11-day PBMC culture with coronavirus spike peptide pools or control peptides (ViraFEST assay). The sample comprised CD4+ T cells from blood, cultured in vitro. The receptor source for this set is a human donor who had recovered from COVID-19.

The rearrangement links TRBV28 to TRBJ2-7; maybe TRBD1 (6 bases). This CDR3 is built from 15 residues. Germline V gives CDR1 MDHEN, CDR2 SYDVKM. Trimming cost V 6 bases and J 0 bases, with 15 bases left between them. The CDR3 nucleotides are TGTGCCAGCAGCCCCTCGGACAGTCTCTCCTACGAGCAGTACTTC. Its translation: CASSPSDSLSYEQYF.

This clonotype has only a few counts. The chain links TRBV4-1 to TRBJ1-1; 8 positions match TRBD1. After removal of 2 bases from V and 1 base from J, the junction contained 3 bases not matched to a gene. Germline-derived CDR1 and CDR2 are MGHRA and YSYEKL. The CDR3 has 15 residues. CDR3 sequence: CASSQTGTGNTEAFF. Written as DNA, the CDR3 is TGCGCCAGCAGCCAAACAGGGACAGGGAACACTGAAGCTTTCTTT.

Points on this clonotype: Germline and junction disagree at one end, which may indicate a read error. The CDR3 sequence: CASSLIAEALF. The CDR3 bases are TGTGCCAGCAGCCTCATTGCTGAAGCTCTCTTT. The rearrangement joins TRBV11-2 to TRBJ1-1; D gene ambiguous. CDR1 SGHAT and CDR2 FQNNGV come from the germline V gene. This CDR3 has 11 amino acids.

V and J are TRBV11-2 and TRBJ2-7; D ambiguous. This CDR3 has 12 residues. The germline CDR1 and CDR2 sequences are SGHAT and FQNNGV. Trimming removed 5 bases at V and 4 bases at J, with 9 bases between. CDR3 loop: CASSPQDYEQYF. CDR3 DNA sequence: TGTGCCAGCAGCCCCCAGGATTACGAGCAGTACTTC. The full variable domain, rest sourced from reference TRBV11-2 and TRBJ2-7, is EAGVAQSPRYKIIEKRQSVAFWCNPISGHATLYWYQQILGQGPKLLIQFQNNGVVDDSQLPKDRFSAERLKGVDSTLKIQPAKLEDSAVYLCASSPQDYEQYFGPGTRLTVT.